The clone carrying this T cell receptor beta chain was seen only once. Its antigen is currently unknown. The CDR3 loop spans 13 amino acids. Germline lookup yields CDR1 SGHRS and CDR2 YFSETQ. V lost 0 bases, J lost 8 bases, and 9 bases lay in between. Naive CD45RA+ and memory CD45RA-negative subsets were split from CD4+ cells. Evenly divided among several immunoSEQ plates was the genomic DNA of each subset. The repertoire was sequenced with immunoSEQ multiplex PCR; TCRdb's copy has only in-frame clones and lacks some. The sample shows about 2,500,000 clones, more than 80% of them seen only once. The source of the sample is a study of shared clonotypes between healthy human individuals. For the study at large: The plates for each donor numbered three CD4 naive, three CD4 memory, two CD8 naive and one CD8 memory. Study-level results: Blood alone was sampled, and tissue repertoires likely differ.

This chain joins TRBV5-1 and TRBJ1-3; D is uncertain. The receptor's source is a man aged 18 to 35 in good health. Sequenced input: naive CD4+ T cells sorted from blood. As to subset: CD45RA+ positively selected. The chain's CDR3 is CASSLAGEDTIYF. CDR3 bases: TGCGCCAGCAGCTTGGCTGGGGAGGACACCATATATTTT. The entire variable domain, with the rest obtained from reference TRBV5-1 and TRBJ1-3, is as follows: KAGVTQTPRYLIKTRGQQVTLSCSPISGHRSVSWYQQTPGQGLQFLFEYFSETQRNKGNFPGRFSGRQFSNSRSEMNVSTLELGDSALYLCASSLAGEDTIYFGEGSWLTVV.